This T cell receptor beta chain was sequenced during a study of beta chain features in type 1 diabetes. CDR1 is MDHEN, CDR2 SYDVKM, per germline. This CDR3 has 15 residues. V was cut by 3 bases and J by 10 bases, with 16 bases left in between. Broader study findings: Type 1 diabetes patients had fewer VDJ junction insertions and more deletions. In all four CD4+ subsets, TCRB CDR3 length was significantly, moderately reduced in type 1 diabetes.

cDNA synthesis used the whole RNA isolate, giving expressed TCRB sequences. The table came from immunoSEQ multiplex PCR; TCRdb's copy has only in-frame clones and leaves some out. The table records 100,000 to 150,000 clones, about 10% of them present only once. The collection from each donor was one heparinised blood draw averaging about 116 mL. About this clone itself: Its antigen is unknown.

Sequenced input: central memory CD4+ T cells from blood. This chain links TRBV28 with TRBJ1-6; TRBD1 is a possible D gene (5 bases). The receptor was derived from a man under 40 with type 1 diabetes. CDR3 residues: CASSFPGLKGSPLHF. In DNA form, the CDR3 reads TGTGCCAGCAGTTTCCCAGGGTTAAAGGGATCACCCCTCCACTTT.